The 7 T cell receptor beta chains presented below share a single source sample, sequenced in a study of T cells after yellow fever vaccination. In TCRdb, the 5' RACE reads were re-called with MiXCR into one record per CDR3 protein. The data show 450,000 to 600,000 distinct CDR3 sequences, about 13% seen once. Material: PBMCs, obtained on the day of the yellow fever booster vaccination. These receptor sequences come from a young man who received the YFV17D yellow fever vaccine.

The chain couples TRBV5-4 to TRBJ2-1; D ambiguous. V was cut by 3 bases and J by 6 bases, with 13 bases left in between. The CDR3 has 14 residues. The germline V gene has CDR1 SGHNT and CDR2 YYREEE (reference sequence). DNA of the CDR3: TGTGCCAGCAGCTCTAATACGGGCGGCAATGAGCAGTTCTTC. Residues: CASSSNTGGNEQFF.

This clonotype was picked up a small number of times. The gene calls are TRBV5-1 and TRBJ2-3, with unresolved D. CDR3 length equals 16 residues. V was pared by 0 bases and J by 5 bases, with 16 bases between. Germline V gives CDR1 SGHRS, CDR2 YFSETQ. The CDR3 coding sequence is TGCGCCAGCAGCTTGGGGTTGGGGATGGATGGAGATACGCAGTATTTT. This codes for CASSLGLGMDGDTQYF.

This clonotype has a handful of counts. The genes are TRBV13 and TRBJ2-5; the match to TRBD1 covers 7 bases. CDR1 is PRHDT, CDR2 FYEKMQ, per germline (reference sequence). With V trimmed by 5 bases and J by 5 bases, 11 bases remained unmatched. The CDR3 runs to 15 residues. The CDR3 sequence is CASSRGQEGMETQYF. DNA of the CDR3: TGTGCCAGCAGCCGAGGACAGGAAGGGATGGAGACCCAGTACTTC.

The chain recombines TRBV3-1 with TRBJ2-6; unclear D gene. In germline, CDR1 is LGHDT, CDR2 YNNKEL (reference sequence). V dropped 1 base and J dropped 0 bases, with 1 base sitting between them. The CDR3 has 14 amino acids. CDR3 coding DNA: TGTGCCAGCAGCCAAGTCTCTGGGGCCAACGTCCTGACTTTC. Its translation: CASSQVSGANVLTF.

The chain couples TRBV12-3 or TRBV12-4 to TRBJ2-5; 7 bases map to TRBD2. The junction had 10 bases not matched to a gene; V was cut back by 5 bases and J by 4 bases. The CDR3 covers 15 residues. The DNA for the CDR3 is TGTGCCAGCAGTCCCATAAGCGGGAAGGGAGAGACCCAGTACTTC. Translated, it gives CASSPISGKGETQYF.

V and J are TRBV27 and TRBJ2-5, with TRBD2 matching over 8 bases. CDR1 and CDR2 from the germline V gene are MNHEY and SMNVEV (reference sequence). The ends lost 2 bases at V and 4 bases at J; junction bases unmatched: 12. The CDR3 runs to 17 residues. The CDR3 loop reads CASSLRVAGTGTETQYF. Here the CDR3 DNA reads TGTGCCAGCAGTTTAAGGGTAGCGGGAACGGGAACAGAGACCCAGTACTTC.

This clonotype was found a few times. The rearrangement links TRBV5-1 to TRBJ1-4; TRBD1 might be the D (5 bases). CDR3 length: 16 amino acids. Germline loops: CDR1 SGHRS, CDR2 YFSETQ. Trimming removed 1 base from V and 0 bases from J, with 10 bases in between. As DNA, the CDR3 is TGCGCCAGCAGCTTGACAGGAGAGACAACTAATGAAAAACTGTTTTTT. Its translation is CASSLTGETTNEKLFF.